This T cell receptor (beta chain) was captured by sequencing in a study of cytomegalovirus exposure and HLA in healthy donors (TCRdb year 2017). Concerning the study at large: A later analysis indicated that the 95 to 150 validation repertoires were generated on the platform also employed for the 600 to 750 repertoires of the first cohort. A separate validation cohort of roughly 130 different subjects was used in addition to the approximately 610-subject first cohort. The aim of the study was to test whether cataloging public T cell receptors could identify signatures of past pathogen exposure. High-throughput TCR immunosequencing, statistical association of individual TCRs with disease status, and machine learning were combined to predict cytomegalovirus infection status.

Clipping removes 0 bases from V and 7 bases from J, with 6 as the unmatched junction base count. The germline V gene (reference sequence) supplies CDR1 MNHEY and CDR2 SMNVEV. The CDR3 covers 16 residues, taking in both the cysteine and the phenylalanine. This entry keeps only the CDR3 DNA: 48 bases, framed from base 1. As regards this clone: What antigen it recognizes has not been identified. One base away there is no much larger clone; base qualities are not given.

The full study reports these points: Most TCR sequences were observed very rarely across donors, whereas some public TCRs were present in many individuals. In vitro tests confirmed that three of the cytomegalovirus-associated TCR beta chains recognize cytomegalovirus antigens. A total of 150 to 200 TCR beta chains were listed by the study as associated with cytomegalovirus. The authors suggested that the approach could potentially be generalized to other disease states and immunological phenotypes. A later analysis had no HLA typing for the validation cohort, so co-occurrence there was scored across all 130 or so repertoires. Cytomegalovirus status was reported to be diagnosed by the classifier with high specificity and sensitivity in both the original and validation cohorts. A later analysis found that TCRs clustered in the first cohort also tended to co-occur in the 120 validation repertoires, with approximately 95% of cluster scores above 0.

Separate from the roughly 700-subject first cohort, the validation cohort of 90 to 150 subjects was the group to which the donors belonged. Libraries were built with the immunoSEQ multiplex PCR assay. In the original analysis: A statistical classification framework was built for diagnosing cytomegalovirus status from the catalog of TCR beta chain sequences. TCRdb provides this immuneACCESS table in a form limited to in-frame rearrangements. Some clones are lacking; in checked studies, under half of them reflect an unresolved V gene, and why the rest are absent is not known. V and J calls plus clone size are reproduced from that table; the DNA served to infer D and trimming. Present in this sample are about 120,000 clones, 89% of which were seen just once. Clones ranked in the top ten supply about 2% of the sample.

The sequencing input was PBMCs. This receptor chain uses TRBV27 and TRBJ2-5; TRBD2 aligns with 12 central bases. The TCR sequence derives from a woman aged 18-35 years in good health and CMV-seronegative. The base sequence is TGTGCCAGCAGTTTATCTCCTAGCGGGAGGGGGAGGACCCAGTACTTC. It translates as CASSLSPSGRGRTQYF.